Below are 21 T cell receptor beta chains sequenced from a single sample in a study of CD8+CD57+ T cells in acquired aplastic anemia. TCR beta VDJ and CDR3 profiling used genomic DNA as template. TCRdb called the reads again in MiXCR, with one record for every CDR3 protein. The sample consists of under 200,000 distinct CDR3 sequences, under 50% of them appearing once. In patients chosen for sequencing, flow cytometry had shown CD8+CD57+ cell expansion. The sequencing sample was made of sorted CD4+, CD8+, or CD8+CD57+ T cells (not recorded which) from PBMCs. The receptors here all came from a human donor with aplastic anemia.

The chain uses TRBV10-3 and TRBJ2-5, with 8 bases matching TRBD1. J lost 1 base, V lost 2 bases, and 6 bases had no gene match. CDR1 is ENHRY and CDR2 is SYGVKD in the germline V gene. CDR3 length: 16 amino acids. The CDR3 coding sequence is TGTGCCATCAGTGAGAGGAGGACAGGGACCCAAGAGACCCAGTACTTC. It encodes CAISERRTGTQETQYF.

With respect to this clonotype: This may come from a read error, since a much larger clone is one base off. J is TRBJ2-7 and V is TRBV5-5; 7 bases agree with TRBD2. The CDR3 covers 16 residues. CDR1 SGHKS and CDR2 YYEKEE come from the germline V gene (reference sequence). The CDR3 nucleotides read TGTGCCAGCAACCTCCGTTGGGACTACAGCTCCTACGAGCAGTGCTTC. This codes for CASNLRWDYSSYEQCF.

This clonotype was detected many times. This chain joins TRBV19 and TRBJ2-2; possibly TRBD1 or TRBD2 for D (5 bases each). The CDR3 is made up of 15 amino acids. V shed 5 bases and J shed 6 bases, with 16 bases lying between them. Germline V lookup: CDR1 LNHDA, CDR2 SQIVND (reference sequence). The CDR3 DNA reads TGTGCCAGTAGTCCCAGGGCAGGGAGATCCGGGGAGCTGTTTTTT. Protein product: CASSPRAGRSGELFF.

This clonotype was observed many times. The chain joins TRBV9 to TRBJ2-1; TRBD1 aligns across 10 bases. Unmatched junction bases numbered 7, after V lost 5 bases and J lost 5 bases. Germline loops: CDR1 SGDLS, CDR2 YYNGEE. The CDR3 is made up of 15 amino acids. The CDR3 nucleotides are TGTGCCAGCAGTCTTACGGGACAGGGGAACAATGAGCAGTTCTTC. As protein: CASSLTGQGNNEQFF.

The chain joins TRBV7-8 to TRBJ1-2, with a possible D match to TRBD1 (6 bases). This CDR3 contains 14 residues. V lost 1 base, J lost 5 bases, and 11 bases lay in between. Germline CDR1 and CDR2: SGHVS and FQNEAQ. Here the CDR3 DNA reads TGTGCCAGCAGCTTAGAGGCAGGGGTATATGGCTACACCTTC. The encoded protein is CASSLEAGVYGYTF.

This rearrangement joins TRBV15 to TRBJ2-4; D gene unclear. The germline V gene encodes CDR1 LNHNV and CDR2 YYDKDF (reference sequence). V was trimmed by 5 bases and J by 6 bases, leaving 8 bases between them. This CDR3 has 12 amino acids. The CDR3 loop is CATSSVGNIQYF. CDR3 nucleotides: TGTGCCACCAGCTCGGTTGGAAACATTCAGTACTTC.

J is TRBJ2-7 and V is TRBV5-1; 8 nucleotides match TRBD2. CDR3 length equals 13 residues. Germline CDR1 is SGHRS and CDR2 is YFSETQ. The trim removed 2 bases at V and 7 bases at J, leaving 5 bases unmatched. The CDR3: CASSLAGVWEQYF. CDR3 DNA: TGCGCCAGCAGCTTAGCGGGAGTGTGGGAGCAGTACTTC.

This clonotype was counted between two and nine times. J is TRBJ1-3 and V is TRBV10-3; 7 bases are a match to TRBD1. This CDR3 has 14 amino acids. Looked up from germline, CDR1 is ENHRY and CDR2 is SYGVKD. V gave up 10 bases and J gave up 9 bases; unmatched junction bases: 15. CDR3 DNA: TGTGCCACCCGACAGGGTACCGGACCTGGCACCATATATTTT. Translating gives CATRQGTGPGTIYF.

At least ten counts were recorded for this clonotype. The CDR3 nucleotides read TGTGCCAGTAGCCGGAGGGGCCCGGGGACTGAAGCTTTCTTT. It specifies CASSRRGPGTEAFF. The J gene is TRBJ1-1, the V gene TRBV19; a possible D gene is TRBD1 (5 bases). The V end was cut by 6 bases, the J end by 5 bases, with 16 bases between. CDR3 length equals 14 residues. Looked up from germline, CDR1 is LNHDA and CDR2 is SQIVND (reference sequence).

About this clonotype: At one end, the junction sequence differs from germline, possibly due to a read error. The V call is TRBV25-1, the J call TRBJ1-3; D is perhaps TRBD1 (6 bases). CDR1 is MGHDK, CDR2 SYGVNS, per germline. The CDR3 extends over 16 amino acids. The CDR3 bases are TGTGCCTGCAGTGAATTGGTGGGGGACACCACGACAACCATATATTTT. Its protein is CACSELVGDTTTTIYF. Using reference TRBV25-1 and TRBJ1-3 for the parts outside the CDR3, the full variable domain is EADIYQTPRYLVIGTGKKITLECSQTMGHDKMYWYQQDPGMELHLIHYSYGVNSTEKGDLSSESTVSRIRTEHFPLTLESARPSHTSQYLCACSELVGDTTTTIYFGEGSWLTVV.

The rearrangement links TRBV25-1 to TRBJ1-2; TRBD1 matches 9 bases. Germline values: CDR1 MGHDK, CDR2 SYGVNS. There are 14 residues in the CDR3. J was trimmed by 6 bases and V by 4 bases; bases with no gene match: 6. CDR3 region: CASSGWTGVDGYTF. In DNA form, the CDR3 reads TGTGCCAGCAGTGGATGGACAGGGGTCGATGGCTACACCTTC.

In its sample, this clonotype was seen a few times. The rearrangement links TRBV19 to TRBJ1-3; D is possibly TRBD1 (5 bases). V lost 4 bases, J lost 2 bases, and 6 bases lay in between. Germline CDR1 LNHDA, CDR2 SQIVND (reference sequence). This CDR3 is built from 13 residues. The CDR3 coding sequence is TGTGCCAGTAGTAGGGGACCTGGAAACACCATATATTTT. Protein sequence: CASSRGPGNTIYF.

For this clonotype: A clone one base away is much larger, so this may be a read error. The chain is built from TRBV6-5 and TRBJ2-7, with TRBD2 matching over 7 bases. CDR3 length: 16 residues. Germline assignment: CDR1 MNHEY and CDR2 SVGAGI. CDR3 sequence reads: CASTSPRRGKVVERYF. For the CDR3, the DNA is TGTGCCAGCACTTCCCCCCGGCGGGGGAAAGTGGTCGAGCGGTACTTC.

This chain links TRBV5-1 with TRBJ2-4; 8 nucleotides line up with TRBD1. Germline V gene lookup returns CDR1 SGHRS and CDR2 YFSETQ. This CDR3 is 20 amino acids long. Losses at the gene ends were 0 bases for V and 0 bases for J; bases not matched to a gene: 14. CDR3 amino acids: CASSLAAKGTGQLAKNIQYF. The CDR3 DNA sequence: TGCGCCAGCAGCTTGGCGGCGAAGGGGACAGGTCAACTAGCCAAAAACATTCAGTACTTC.

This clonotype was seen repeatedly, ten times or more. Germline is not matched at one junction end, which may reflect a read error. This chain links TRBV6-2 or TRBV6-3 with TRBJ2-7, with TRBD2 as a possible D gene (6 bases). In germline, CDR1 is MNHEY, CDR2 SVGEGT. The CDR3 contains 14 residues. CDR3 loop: CASSSRAGSNEQYF. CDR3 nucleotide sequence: TGTGCCAGCAGCTCCCGAGCGGGCTCCAACGAGCAGTACTTC.

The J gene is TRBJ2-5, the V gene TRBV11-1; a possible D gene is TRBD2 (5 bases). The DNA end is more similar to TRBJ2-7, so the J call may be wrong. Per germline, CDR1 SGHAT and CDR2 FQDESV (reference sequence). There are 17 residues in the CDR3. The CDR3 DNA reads TGTGCCAGCAGCCCTGGCGGTGGTATCAGGAGGCCCTACGAGCAGTACTTC. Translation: CASSPGGGIRRPYEQYF.

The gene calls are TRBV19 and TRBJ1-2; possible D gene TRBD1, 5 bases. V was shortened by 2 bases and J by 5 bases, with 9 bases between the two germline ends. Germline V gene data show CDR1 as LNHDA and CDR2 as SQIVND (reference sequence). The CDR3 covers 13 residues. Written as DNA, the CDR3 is TGTGCCAGTAGTATAACGGGGCCTTATGGCTACACCTTC. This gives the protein CASSITGPYGYTF.

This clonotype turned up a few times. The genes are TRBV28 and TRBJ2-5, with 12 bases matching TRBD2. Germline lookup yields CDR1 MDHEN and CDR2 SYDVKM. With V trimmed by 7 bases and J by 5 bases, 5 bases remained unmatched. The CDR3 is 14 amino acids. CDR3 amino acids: CASNPSGRGETQYF. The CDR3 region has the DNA TGTGCCAGCAACCCTAGCGGGAGGGGTGAGACCCAGTACTTC.

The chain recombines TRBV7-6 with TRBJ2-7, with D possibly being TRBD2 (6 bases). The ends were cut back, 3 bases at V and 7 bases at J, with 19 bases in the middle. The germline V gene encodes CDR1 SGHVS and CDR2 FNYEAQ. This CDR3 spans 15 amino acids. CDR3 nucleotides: TGTGCCAGCAGCTTGAGTATGGGGGGAGCTTTGGAGCAGTACTTC. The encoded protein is CASSLSMGGALEQYF.

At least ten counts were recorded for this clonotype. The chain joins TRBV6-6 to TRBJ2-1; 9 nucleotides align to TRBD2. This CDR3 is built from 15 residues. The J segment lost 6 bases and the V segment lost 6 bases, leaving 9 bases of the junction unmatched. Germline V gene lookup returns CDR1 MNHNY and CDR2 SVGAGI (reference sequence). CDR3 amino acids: CASSYGASGVNEQFF. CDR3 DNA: TGTGCCAGCAGCTACGGGGCTAGCGGGGTCAATGAGCAGTTCTTC.

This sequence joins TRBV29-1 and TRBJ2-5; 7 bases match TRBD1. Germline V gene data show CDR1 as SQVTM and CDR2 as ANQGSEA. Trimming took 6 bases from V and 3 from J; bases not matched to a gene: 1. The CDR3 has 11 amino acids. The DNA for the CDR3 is TGCAGCGTCGGGACAGAAGAGACCCAGTACTTC. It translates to CSVGTEETQYF. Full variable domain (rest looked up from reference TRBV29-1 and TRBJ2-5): SAVISQKPSRDICQRGTSLTIQCQVDSQVTMMFWYRQQPGQSLTLIATANQGSEATYESGFVIDKFPISRPNLTFSTLTVSNMSPEDSSIYLCSVGTEETQYFGPGTRLLVL.